This T cell receptor beta chain was identified in a study of blood T cell repertoires in COVID-19. Across the study: The cDNA or gDNA used as material had been derived from T cells, B-cell-depleted T cells, or PBMCs.

Profiled with immunoSEQ multiplex PCR; TCRdb holds only in-frame clones, not every one. The table includes roughly 420,000 clones, roughly 90% detected once. The germline V gene encodes CDR1 MDHEN and CDR2 SYDVKM. The CDR3 totals 17 residues. Trimming shortened V by 6 bases and J by 0 bases, and 18 bases separated the two germline ends. The sequence came from a woman aged 30 to 39 with acute COVID-19. Sequencing was performed on PBMCs or T cells enriched from blood (not recorded which). The chain has TRBV28 and TRBJ1-5; perhaps TRBD1 as D (5 bases). The CDR3 nucleotides are TGTGCCAGCAGGGCTAACCCAGGGATTTATAGCAATCAGCCCCAGCATTTT. It specifies CASRANPGIYSNQPQHF.